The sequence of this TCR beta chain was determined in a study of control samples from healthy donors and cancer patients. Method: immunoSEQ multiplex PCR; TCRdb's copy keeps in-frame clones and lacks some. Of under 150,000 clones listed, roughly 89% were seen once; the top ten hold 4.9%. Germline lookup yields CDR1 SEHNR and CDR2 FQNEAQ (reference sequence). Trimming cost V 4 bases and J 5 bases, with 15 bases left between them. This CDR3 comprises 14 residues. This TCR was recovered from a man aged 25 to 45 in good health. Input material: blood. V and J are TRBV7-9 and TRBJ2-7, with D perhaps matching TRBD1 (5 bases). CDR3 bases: TGTGCCAGCAGCTACCTCGGGCAGGGCAACGAGCAGTACTTC. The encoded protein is CASSYLGQGNEQYF.